This T cell receptor (beta chain) was identified in a study of tumor-infiltrating lymphocytes in primary liver carcinoma (TCRdb year 2017). Describing the broader study: Between November 2015 and March 2016, roughly 5 patients in China with histopathologically diagnosed primary liver carcinoma had their tumors surgically resected. Of the five patients, three men and two women aged 30 to 69 years, four had hepatocellular carcinoma and one had combined HCC and intrahepatic cholangiocarcinoma. The tumors of the five patients were staged as T1-T3 N0M0, with maximum diameters ranging from about 4 to 10 cm. Each sample produced roughly 3.5 to 7.13 million productive TCRbeta reads, and read depth showed no significant difference between tissue types. The study combined TCRbeta repertoire sequencing, expression microarrays and whole-exome sequencing across five regions of each liver tumor, with adjacent normal tissue and blood. TCRbeta repertoire sequencing covered about 35 specimens from 5 patients: roughly 25 tumor regions, 5 adjacent noncancerous liver tissues and 5 peripheral blood samples. Technical replicate repertoires showed high reproducibility, with mean shared-clone rates near 0.89 and correlation coefficients above 0.95.

A remark on this clonotype: Its antigen is currently not known. Base qualities are not provided; no much larger clone lies one nucleotide away.

TCRbeta-specific cDNA was reverse-transcribed from roughly 500 ng total RNA using a constant-region primer and ProtoScript II reverse transcriptase. The TCRbeta libraries were prepared through three rounds of nested multiplex PCR following a slightly modified ARM-PCR procedure. The first two PCR rounds used multiplex TRBV1-TRBV30 forward primers with a Cbeta reverse primer, each for around 10 cycles. Sample barcodes and Illumina adapters were added in a final 25-cycle PCR using Deep VentR polymerase. Before sequencing, amplicons of 200-500 bp were gel-purified using a QIAquick gel extraction kit. An Illumina HiSeq 2500 was used to sequence the TCRbeta amplicons, generating 250-bp paired-end reads. The paper's data handling went like this. Reads were quality-trimmed with Trimmomatic v0.33, and paired reads were merged with FLASH v1.2.11 to recover full CDR3 sequences. V, D and J germline segments were assigned to the rearranged TCRbeta sequences by MiGEC v1.2.1b. Clonotype statistics, along with Shannon-Wiener diversity indices, were calculated using VDJtools v1.0.0. Except for diversity analysis, only the 250 most abundant clonotypes of each sample were used in subsequent analyses to reduce sampling bias. The public reads were quality trimmed at Q25 with fastp and then assembled into clones with MiXCR by TCRdb, keeping productive beta chains. Merged by CDR3 protein, the rows form single entries marked with the most common genes and DNA. The V and J calls and clone size are TCRdb's, not the authors'. The sample table lists about 320,000 distinct CDR3 sequences, approximately 54% of them with a count of one. About a sixth of the sample lies in the top ten.

RNA from unsorted whole blood was extracted with TRIzol reagent, and germline DNA was obtained with the DNeasy Blood & Tissue kit. Patients had chronic HBV infection and were treatment-naive at sampling. Before surgery, roughly 4 milliliters of peripheral blood were drawn into K2EDTA tubes. Including the terminal cysteine and phenylalanine, the CDR3 comprises 13 residues. The entry retains the CDR3 DNA only, 39 bases that are in frame from base 1. V trim: 5 bases; J trim: 7 bases; unmatched bases: 6. The investigation overall reported the following: Because the samples were bulk and unsorted, CD4+ and CD8+ T cell repertoires could not be compared. Compared with blood, tumors had a significantly larger share of the repertoire taken up by the top 250 clones (p = 0.039). Repertoire overlap was found to be higher between tumor regions (mean approximately 35%) than between tumor-adjacent (roughly 17%) or tumor-blood (around 15%) pairs, consistent with antigen-driven expansion. Because sequencing covered only the TCR beta chain and unpaired alpha chains were not captured, true repertoire diversity is likely underestimated. The study included only four to six patients, and the authors note findings should be validated in a larger study.

The sequenced material came from peripheral blood. This receptor was taken from a woman aged 25 to 39 with primary liver carcinoma and hepatitis B virus infection. The sequence links TRBV12-3 or TRBV12-4 to TRBJ1-2, and TRBD1 aligns with 8 junction nucleotides. The bases read TGTGCCAGCAGTCCAACTGACAGGGGTGGCTACACCTTC. It encodes CASSPTDRGGYTF.